The T cell receptor beta chain described here comes from a study of blood T cell repertoires in COVID-19. Across the whole study: Acute-phase and convalescent COVID-19 samples originated in the United States, Italy and Spain. T cells, B-cell-depleted T cells, or PBMCs provided the cDNA or gDNA that served as material.

The germline V and J ends were trimmed by 0 bases and 2 bases, with 11 bases remaining between them. The CDR3 runs to 15 residues. The germline V gene encodes CDR1 SGHDT and CDR2 YYEEEE. Per the original methods: Estimates of nucleated cell counts were drawn from the amplification of reference gene primers. Clones were read by immunoSEQ multiplex PCR, and TCRdb kept only the in-frame ones, dropping some. That table gives V, J and clone size, and the DNA gave D and trimming. The sample has about 150,000 clones, 85% to 90% seen once. Material for sequencing was peripheral blood. The V and J genes are TRBV5-6 and TRBJ1-2; D unresolved. The receptor's source is a man aged 18 to 30 with COVID-19, enrolled during active disease. CDR3 sequence reads: CASSLARGGNYGYTF. Here the CDR3 DNA reads TGTGCCAGCAGCTTGGCCCGTGGAGGCAACTATGGCTACACCTTC.